Listed below are T cell receptor beta chains from one sample, sequenced in a study of blood T cell repertoires in COVID-19. Data came from immunoSEQ multiplex PCR; TCRdb stores just in-frame clones and leaves some out. The table includes about 260,000 clones, about 87% detected once. The material sequenced was peripheral blood. The origin of the receptors is a woman in her forties who had recovered from COVID-19. The conserved cysteine and the conserved F or W are not part of the CDR3 here.

TRBV5-1,ASSLSARLNYGYT
TRBV7-9,ASSPYITGFNSPLH
TRBV10-1,ASSQNTGNNEKLF
TRBV7-9,ASSHADFYGYT
TRBV7-9,ASSLWGRTNEKLF
TRBV5-4,ASSFSDERGDGYT
TRBV5-1,ASSLLQGDTEAF
TRBV6-5,ASSYSSDRKETQY
TRBV14,ASSQDGVRSSPLH
TRBV14,ASSGQWGGEY
TRBV5-1,ASSSGTSGGSEQF
TRBV7-9,ASSLPVNSYEQY
TRBV9,ASSVPRAGGPTDTQY
TRBV6-5,ASSGDIYEQY
TRBV13,ASSLGATANSPLH